The clone carrying this T cell receptor (beta chain) has a handful of counts. TCRdb used MiXCR to reprocess the 5' RACE reads, holding one entry per CDR3 protein. The sample carries roughly 250,000 distinct CDR3 sequences, 15% to 20% recorded once. The sample is drawn from a study of T-cell memory formation after mild COVID-19. Study overall: Largely, TCR clusters stayed within a single donor.

The CDR3 extends over 15 amino acids. The V and J ends lost 6 bases and 7 bases, in that order; junction bases with no gene match: 10. CDR1 LNHDA and CDR2 SQIVND come from the germline V gene (reference sequence). This sequence was found in a man younger than 30 who had mild COVID-19 (a few samples of this study predate the infection). Cell type and time point are not known. Sequencing used PBMCs or a T cell subset sorted from them (not recorded which). The J gene is TRBJ2-1, the V gene TRBV19, with 9 positions matching TRBD2. The DNA of the CDR3 is TGTGCCAGTAGCCGAGGAGCGGGGGGTGTTAATGAGCAGTTCTTC. It is translated as CASSRGAGGVNEQFF.